Listed below are T cell receptor beta chains from one sample, sequenced in a study of cytomegalovirus exposure and HLA in healthy donors. TCRdb's copy holds only in-frame clones and misses some; the assay was immunoSEQ multiplex PCR. Among 150,000 to 200,000 clones listed, roughly 87% were seen once. The sequencing sample was made of PBMCs. The receptors were gathered from a man aged 40-49 years in good health and CMV-seronegative. CDR3s include the opening cysteine and the closing phenylalanine or tryptophan. The D gene is left open where the match is weak. Clone size is not always given. Where it is, it says once, few, many or a class for expanded clones.

>-|TRBJ2-1|TRBD2|TRBV7-9
TGTGCCAGCAGCTTCTTTTTAGCGGGGGGGTACAATGAGCAGTTCTTC
CASSFFLAGGYNEQFF
>-|TRBJ1-2|TRBD1|TRBV28
TGTGCCAGCGTCGGGACAGGGGGAAGACATGCGATAGTTGGCTACACCTTC
CASVGTGGRHAIVGYTF
>-|TRBJ1-4|TRBD1|TRBV25-1
TGTGCCAGCCAGGACAGGGGGGATAGTGAAAAACTGTTTTTT
CASQDRGDSEKLFF
>once|TRBJ2-1|TRBD2|TRBV7-2
TGTGCCAGCAGCACCCCGACGACTAGCGGGAGGGGCCTCTACAATGAGCAGTTCTTC
CASSTPTTSGRGLYNEQFF
>few|TRBJ1-1|TRBD1|TRBV5-1
TGCGCCAGCAGCTTGGCCAGGGGGCACACTGAAGCTTTCTTT
CASSLARGHTEAFF
>-|TRBJ1-5|-|TRBV7-8
TGTGCCAGCAGCTCACGGACATTGCAGAAGCCCCAGCATTTT
CASSSRTLQKPQHF
>-|TRBJ1-1|TRBD1|TRBV28
TGTGCCAGCAGCCGTGACAGGGGGGGGGCCCCGAACACTGAAGCTTTCTTT
CASSRDRGGAPNTEAFF
>few|TRBJ2-1|TRBD1|TRBV25-1
TGTGCCAGCAGGGGGCTGACAGGGTTGAATGAGCAGTTCTTC
CASRGLTGLNEQFF
>-|TRBJ1-1|-|TRBV6-1
TGTGCCAGCAGAAAGCAGGGGTTCACTGAAGCTTTCTTT
CASRKQGFTEAFF
>-|TRBJ2-3|TRBD2|TRBV7-9
TGTGCCAGCAGTTTAGGACTAGCGGGGGGGCGGACAGATACGCAGTATTTT
CASSLGLAGGRTDTQYF
>once|TRBJ1-5|-|TRBV6-5
TGTGCCAGCAGTATCGGAGGAGGGGTTCGGCCCCAGCATTTT
CASSIGGGVRPQHF
>-|TRBJ2-7|TRBD1|TRBV27
TGTGCCCCCGGAACGGGACAGGGACCCTCCTACGAGCAGTACTTC
CAPGTGQGPSYEQYF
>-|TRBJ2-7|TRBD1|TRBV2
TGTGCCAGCAGTAAGGGACAGGAGAGCTCCTACGAGCAGTACTTC
CASSKGQESSYEQYF
>-|TRBJ2-7|-|TRBV27
TGTGCCAGCAGTTATCCCGGTTCCTACGAGCAGTACTTC
CASSYPGSYEQYF
>-|TRBJ1-6|TRBD1|TRBV2
TGTGCCAGCAGTGGGGACAGGAGCTCCTATAATTCACCCCTCCACTTT
CASSGDRSSYNSPLHF
>-|TRBJ1-5|TRBD1|TRBV2
TGTGCCAGCAAGGGACAGGGCAATCAGCCCCAGCATTTT
CASKGQGNQPQHF
>few|TRBJ2-5|-|TRBV27
TGTGCCAGCAGTGTCGATTGGCCACCCGGGGAGACCCAGTACTTC
CASSVDWPPGETQYF
>few|TRBJ2-7|TRBD2|TRBV7-2
TGTGCCAGCACCGATCAGGTGGGCGGGAGGAGCTCCTACGAGCAGTACTTC
CASTDQVGGRSSYEQYF
>-|TRBJ2-2|TRBD1|TRBV11-3
TGTGCCAGCAGCTCCGGGACAGGGCTACCCGGGGAGCTGTTTTTT
CASSSGTGLPGELFF
>-|TRBJ2-7|-|TRBV14
TGTGCCAGCAGCCAAGCAGGGGTCCTCTACGAGCAGTACTTC
CASSQAGVLYEQYF
>-|TRBJ2-2|TRBD2|TRBV18
TGTGCCAGCTCACCTCGGGGGGCGAACACCGGGGAGCTGTTTTTT
CASSPRGANTGELFF
>once|TRBJ2-5|TRBD2|TRBV7-2
TGTGCCAGCAGCCCACCCCGACTAGCGGGGCAAGAGACCCAGTACTTC
CASSPPRLAGQETQYF
>-|TRBJ2-3|TRBD2|TRBV7-2
TGTGCCAGCAGAGAAATAGCGGGAGGTCGTAGGACAGATACGCAGTATTTT
CASREIAGGRRTDTQYF
>-|TRBJ2-2|-|TRBV6-6
TGTGCCAGCAGTTACCCCGGGTCAGGGTTCGGGGAGCTGTTTTTT
CASSYPGSGFGELFF
>few|TRBJ1-1|-|TRBV19
TGTGCCAGTAGTATAACAGCGAACACTGAAGCTTTCTTT
CASSITANTEAFF
>-|TRBJ1-2|TRBD1|TRBV27
TGTGCCAGCAGCCGAGGGACAGGGGTAGGCTATGGCTACACCTTC
CASSRGTGVGYGYTF
>-|TRBJ2-3|TRBD2|TRBV7-8
TGTGCCAGCACCCTCAGTTACGGGGGGGTCACAGATACGCAGTATTTT
CASTLSYGGVTDTQYF
>few|TRBJ2-7|-|TRBV6-5
TGTGCCAGCAGTTACTCCCTGGGGGCCGGCTCCTACGAGCAGTACTTC
CASSYSLGAGSYEQYF